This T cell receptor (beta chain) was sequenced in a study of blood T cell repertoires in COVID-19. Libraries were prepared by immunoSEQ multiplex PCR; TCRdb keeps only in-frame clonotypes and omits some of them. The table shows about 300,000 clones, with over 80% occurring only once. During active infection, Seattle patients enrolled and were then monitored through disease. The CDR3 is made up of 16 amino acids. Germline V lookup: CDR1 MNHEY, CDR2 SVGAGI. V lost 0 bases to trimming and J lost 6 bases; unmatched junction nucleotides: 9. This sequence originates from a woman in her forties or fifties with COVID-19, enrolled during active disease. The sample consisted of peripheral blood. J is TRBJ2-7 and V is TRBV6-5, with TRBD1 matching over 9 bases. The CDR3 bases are TGTGCCAGCAGTTACTCGACCAGGACAGGGGTCGGCGAGCAGTACTTC. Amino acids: CASSYSTRTGVGEQYF.